This T cell receptor beta chain was obtained from a study of blood T cell repertoires in COVID-19. Generated by immunoSEQ multiplex PCR, the TCRdb table keeps only in-frame clones and is missing some. The repertoire holds about 150,000 clones, with 86% as singletons. Germline V gene data show CDR1 as SQVTM and CDR2 as ANQGSEA. V lost 1 base, J lost 3 bases, and 4 bases lay in between. There are 11 residues in the CDR3. The specimen sequenced was peripheral blood. The V and J genes are TRBV29-1 and TRBJ2-7; D ambiguous. The receptor was isolated from a man aged 65-85 years with acute or convalescent COVID-19. The CDR3 loop reads CSVEGSYEQYF. The CDR3 bases are TGCAGCGTTGAAGGTAGCTACGAGCAGTACTTC.